Listed here is a single TCR beta chain. The time point here: newly diagnosed GD, antithyroid drugs for less than 3 months. Extracted PBMC RNA gave rise to the TCR library. Arm-PCR of CDR3 regions and iRepertoire HTBI primers were used to build TCR beta libraries. Each CDR3 protein is one row after TCRdb ran MiXCR on the multiplex PCR reads. The sample contains 410,000 or so distinct CDR3 sequences, 15% of which appear only once. These data belong to a study of regulatory T cells in long-lasting Graves disease. V shed 4 bases and J shed 2 bases, with 16 bases lying between them. Germline-derived CDR1 and CDR2 are MNHNS and SASEGT. The CDR3 sequence is 16 residues long. A further study also used this sample, focusing on T cells in Graves' hyperthyroidism and ophthalmopathy.

The chain is built from TRBV6-1 and TRBJ2-3; D uncertain. The sequence came from a woman in her 30s with Graves disease. The sample consisted of peripheral blood mononuclear cells (PBMCs), taken at new diagnosis, from a patient treated with antithyroid drugs. The CDR3 loop is CASSGAGRRDTDTQYF. The CDR3 DNA reads TGTGCCAGCAGTGGGGCTGGGCGTAGGGACACAGATACGCAGTATTTT.